The 30 T cell receptor beta chains reported below all come from one sample, sequenced in a study of cytomegalovirus exposure and HLA in healthy donors. This PCR relied on a set of 60 Vbeta primers and 13 Jbeta primers. Libraries were prepared by immunoSEQ multiplex PCR; TCRdb keeps only in-frame clonotypes and omits some of them. The table includes 150,000 or so clones, over 60% detected once. Sequencing was performed on PBMCs. The receptor source for this set is a woman between 25 and 40 years old in good health and CMV-seronegative.

V usage is TRBV2 and J usage is TRBJ2-2; a weak D match, TRBD2 (6 bases). V shed 2 bases and J shed 10 bases, with 20 bases lying between them. Germline CDR1 SNHLY, CDR2 FYNNEI. The CDR3 loop spans 16 amino acids. The chain's CDR3 is CASSERRALGPAELFF. The CDR3 coding sequence is TGTGCCAGCAGTGAAAGGAGGGCCCTCGGTCCGGCGGAGCTGTTTTTT.

The chain has TRBV6-5 and TRBJ2-7, with a weak D call TRBD1 (6 bases). Trimming stripped 7 bases from V and 4 bases from J, with 8 bases between. CDR3 length equals 11 residues. Germline CDR1 reads MNHEY; CDR2 reads SVGAGI. The CDR3 DNA reads TGTGCCAGCACCCAGGGGTACGAGCAGTACTTC. Amino acids: CASTQGYEQYF.

The J gene is TRBJ1-1, the V gene TRBV28, with no clear D. The CDR3 is 14 amino acids. Germline CDR1 reads MDHEN; CDR2 reads SYDVKM. V lost 2 bases, J lost 0 bases, and 7 bases lay in between. The CDR3 region is CASSLGQLNTEAFF. The CDR3 coding sequence is TGTGCCAGCAGTTTAGGGCAGCTGAACACTGAAGCTTTCTTT.

The chain has TRBV9 and TRBJ2-5; 10 bases match TRBD2. CDR1 and CDR2 from the germline V gene are SGDLS and YYNGEE. V trimming: 1 base; J trimming: 5 bases; junction bases outside the gene matches: 5. This CDR3 spans 15 amino acids. The CDR3 DNA reads TGTGCCAGCAGCGTACAAGCGGGGGGGCAGGAGACCCAGTACTTC. Its protein is CASSVQAGGQETQYF.

The table lists this clone with a few counts. The chain carries TRBV12-5 and TRBJ2-1, with D unresolved. Germline-derived CDR1 and CDR2 are LGHNT and FRNRAP. V lost 1 base and J 5 bases, leaving 9 bases between the germline ends. This CDR3 is built from 14 residues. CDR3 loop: CASGLELVDNEQFF. DNA for the CDR3: TGTGCTAGTGGTTTGGAGCTAGTAGACAATGAGCAGTTCTTC.

CDR3 sequence reads: CASSFLLRGHSPLHF. For the CDR3, the DNA is TGTGCCAGCAGCTTCTTGCTCAGGGGCCATTCACCCCTCCACTTT. V usage is TRBV7-9 and J usage is TRBJ1-6; perhaps TRBD1 as D (6 bases). This CDR3 has 15 residues. Germline V lookup: CDR1 SEHNR, CDR2 FQNEAQ (reference sequence). V dropped 3 bases and J dropped 8 bases, with 14 bases sitting between them.

This clone occurred a few times. The chain is built from TRBV5-1 and TRBJ2-2; D remains ambiguous. V was cut by 0 bases and J by 0 bases, with 9 bases left in between. The V gene's germline CDR1 is SGHRS and CDR2 YFSETQ. The CDR3 totals 16 residues. The CDR3 DNA reads TGCGCCAGCAGCTTGGCCCCGGTTTCGAACACCGGGGAGCTGTTTTTT. Translated: CASSLAPVSNTGELFF.

There are a few counts of this clone. The chain carries TRBV6-5 and TRBJ1-3; 8 bases are shared with TRBD1. The germline V gene encodes CDR1 MNHEY and CDR2 SVGAGI. This CDR3 region has 16 residues. V gave up 0 bases and J gave up 2 bases; unmatched junction bases: 3. CDR3 DNA: TGTGCCAGCAGTTACTCGGGCAGGGGGCCTGGAAACACCATATATTTT. Protein product: CASSYSGRGPGNTIYF.

This rearrangement joins TRBV5-1 to TRBJ1-1; tentative D call: TRBD1 (6 bases). The V and J ends lost 0 bases and 7 bases respectively, with 16 bases between them. The CDR3 contains 15 residues. CDR1 is SGHRS and CDR2 is YFSETQ in the germline V gene. CDR3: CASSLVYQGRDEAFF. The CDR3 coding sequence is TGCGCCAGCAGCTTGGTTTATCAGGGGCGTGATGAAGCTTTCTTT.

This clone has only a few counts. The chain is built from TRBV7-6 and TRBJ1-4, with D possibly being TRBD1 (6 bases). Germline V CDR1 and CDR2: SGHVS, FNYEAQ. V shed 2 bases and J shed 7 bases, with 20 bases lying between them. The CDR3 is 17 amino acids. CDR3 region: CASSLSTQTGRFEKLFF. DNA for the CDR3: TGTGCCAGCAGCTTATCCACACAGACAGGTCGTTTTGAAAAACTGTTTTTT.

The chain couples TRBV27 to TRBJ2-7; TRBD2 matches at 8 bases. The CDR3 consists of 16 residues. Germline CDR1 and CDR2: MNHEY and SMNVEV (reference sequence). Trimming at V came to 2 bases and at J to 5 bases, leaving 11 bases not matched to a gene. CDR3 in DNA: TGTGCCAGCAGTTTAACACCCCCAGGAGCGGGAGACGAGCAGTACTTC. Its translation is CASSLTPPGAGDEQYF.

The rearrangement uses TRBV15 and TRBJ1-1, with TRBD1 matching over 10 bases. The CDR3 length is 14 residues. The J segment lost 8 bases and the V segment lost 3 bases, leaving 6 bases of the junction unmatched. CDR1 is LNHNV and CDR2 is YYDKDF in the germline V gene (reference sequence). The DNA for the CDR3 is TGTGCCACCAGCAGGCGGGACAGGGGATGGGAAGCTTTCTTT. Amino acid sequence: CATSRRDRGWEAFF.

This clone was counted a single time. The rearrangement links TRBV30 to TRBJ1-3; D is undetermined. This CDR3 has 13 amino acids. V was shortened by 4 bases and J by 0 bases, with 7 bases between the two germline ends. Germline V gives CDR1 GTSNPN, CDR2 SVGIG (reference sequence). The CDR3 DNA reads as TGTGCCTGGAACCGCGACTCTGGAAACACCATATATTTT. Its protein is CAWNRDSGNTIYF. The entire variable domain, with the rest obtained from reference TRBV30 and TRBJ1-3, is as follows: SQTIHQWPATLVQPVGSPLSLECTVEGTSNPNLYWYRQAAGRGLQLLFYSVGIGQISSEVPQNLSASRPQDRQFILSSKKLLLSDSGFYLCAWNRDSGNTIYFGEGSWLTVV.

This clone appeared a single time. This rearrangement joins TRBV29-1 to TRBJ2-5; D is possibly TRBD1 (6 bases). In germline, CDR1 is SQVTM, CDR2 ANQGSEA. Trimming removed 4 bases at V and 9 bases at J, with 18 bases between. The CDR3 runs to 13 residues. The chain's CDR3 is CSVASRAAGAQYF. The CDR3 coding sequence is TGCAGCGTTGCCAGCCGGGCCGCAGGGGCCCAGTACTTC.

The V gene is TRBV6-5, the J gene TRBJ1-2, with D possibly matching TRBD1 (5 bases). The CDR3 sequence is 14 residues long. The germline V gene encodes CDR1 MNHEY and CDR2 SVGAGI. V lost 2 bases, J lost 4 bases, and 11 bases lay in between. This CDR3 is CASSYRRTPYGYTF. The CDR3 DNA reads as TGTGCCAGCAGTTACCGACGGACACCCTATGGCTACACCTTC.

This rearrangement joins TRBV28 to TRBJ1-1; TRBD1 aligns across 8 bases. The CDR3 length is 16 residues. V was clipped by 6 bases and J by 1 base; unmatched bases: 10. Germline CDR1 MDHEN, CDR2 SYDVKM. CDR3 in DNA: TGTGCCAGCAGCCCCCAATACGGGACAGGGAACACTGAAGCTTTCTTT. Protein product: CASSPQYGTGNTEAFF.

The chain combines TRBV29-1 with TRBJ1-4; no reliable D call. The CDR3 is 14 amino acids. Germline V CDR1 and CDR2: SQVTM, ANQGSEA. V was shortened by 4 bases and J by 5 bases, with 14 bases between the two germline ends. Written as DNA, the CDR3 is TGCAGCGTTGGAGCGGGTCGGGTAAATGAAAAACTGTTTTTT. Translating gives CSVGAGRVNEKLFF.

The chain combines TRBV10-3 with TRBJ2-7, with 10 bases fitting TRBD1. The germline CDR1 and CDR2 sequences are ENHRY and SYGVKD. Trimming cost V 6 bases and J 4 bases; bases outside gene matches: 9. CDR3 length equals 15 residues. The CDR3 sequence is CAIRDRDRGSYEQYF. The CDR3, as DNA: TGTGCCATCAGGGACCGGGACAGGGGCTCATACGAGCAGTACTTC.

The chain combines TRBV4-1 with TRBJ1-5, with 7 nucleotides matching TRBD1. V shed 6 bases, J shed 6 bases, and the junction held 11 bases outside the gene matches. Per the germline V gene, CDR1 is MGHRA and CDR2 is YSYEKL. The CDR3 is 15 amino acids. The CDR3, as DNA: TGCGCCAGCAGGGACGTCAGGGGGTCCGGTCAGCCCCAGCATTTT. This encodes CASRDVRGSGQPQHF.

This sequence joins TRBV11-1 and TRBJ1-1; weak D call: TRBD1 (6 bases). Germline V gene lookup returns CDR1 SGHAT and CDR2 FQDESV (reference sequence). V lost 4 bases and J lost 10, with 19 bases in between. This CDR3 has 14 residues. CDR3 sequence (DNA): TGTGCCAGCAGCTCGGACAGAGCCCGTTCCCGAGCTTTCTTT. Protein: CASSSDRARSRAFF.

This chain links TRBV7-6 with TRBJ1-3; D not resolved. This CDR3 is built from 11 residues. The germline V gene encodes CDR1 SGHVS and CDR2 FNYEAQ. Trimming took off 5 bases at V and 16 bases at J, with 15 bases between the two ends. The CDR3 DNA sequence: TGTGCCAGCAGCCCACCATATGGAGGCTATTTT. Its translation is CASSPPYGGYF.

The genes are TRBV7-2 and TRBJ1-2; tentative D call: TRBD1 (5 bases). The CDR3 spans 15 residues. CDR1 and CDR2 from the germline V gene are SGHTA and FQGNSA. The germline V and J ends were trimmed by 6 bases and 6 bases, with 20 bases remaining between them. CDR3 nucleotide sequence: TGTGCCAGCAGACGCAACCCCGGGACTGGGGATGGCTACACCTTC. Its protein is CASRRNPGTGDGYTF.

In its sample, this clone was seen a few times. The chain has TRBV28 and TRBJ1-1; D may be TRBD1 (5 bases). This CDR3 has 17 amino acids. Trimming cost V 3 bases and J 1 base, with 18 bases left between them. Germline CDR1 MDHEN, CDR2 SYDVKM. The CDR3 loop reads CASSFMTGVNQNTEAFF. CDR3 nucleotide sequence: TGTGCCAGCAGTTTTATGACGGGGGTGAACCAGAACACTGAAGCTTTCTTT. Combining the CDR3 with reference TRBV28 and TRBJ1-1 gives the whole variable domain DVKVTQSSRYLVKRTGEKVFLECVQDMDHENMFWYRQDPGLGLRLIYFSYDVKMKEKGDIPEGYSVSREKKERFSLILESASTNQTSMYLCASSFMTGVNQNTEAFFGQGTRLTVV.

This chain links TRBV5-1 with TRBJ1-3, with D possibly TRBD1 on 6 matching bases. There are 15 residues in the CDR3. Deletions cut 4 bases from V and 0 bases from J, with 11 bases between. Looked up from germline, CDR1 is SGHRS and CDR2 is YFSETQ. The CDR3 sequence is CASSRGGRSGNTIYF. The CDR3 region has the DNA TGCGCCAGCAGCCGCGGGGGGCGCTCTGGAAACACCATATATTTT.

This clone turned up a few times. The chain employs TRBV27 and TRBJ1-1; possible D gene TRBD1, 6 bases. CDR1 and CDR2 from the germline V gene are MNHEY and SMNVEV (reference sequence). The CDR3 sequence is 13 residues long. The V end lost 7 bases, the J end lost 7 bases, and 16 bases lay between the germline ends. CDR3 DNA sequence: TGTGCCAGCACGAGCAGTAGGGGGTTTGAAGCTTTCTTT. This gives the protein CASTSSRGFEAFF.

This clone is a singleton in its sample. Here the CDR3 reads CASSTMLLAEQYF. CDR3 DNA sequence: TGTGCCAGCAGTACTATGCTACTTGCCGAGCAGTACTTC. The rearrangement uses TRBV6-5 and TRBJ2-7, with unresolved D. Germline values: CDR1 MNHEY, CDR2 SVGAGI. Trimming removed 5 bases from V and 6 bases from J, with 14 bases in between. The CDR3 consists of 13 residues.

The J gene is TRBJ1-1, the V gene TRBV19, with D maybe TRBD1 (5 bases). The CDR3 sequence is 12 residues long. V was trimmed by 1 base and J by 6 bases, leaving 6 bases between them. Germline V gives CDR1 LNHDA, CDR2 SQIVND (reference sequence). The DNA of the CDR3 is TGTGCCAGTAGTATAGGGGGCTCTGAAGCTTTCTTT. Residues: CASSIGGSEAFF.

This clone was picked up one time. The CDR3 loop is CASSSLAGGPNEQFF. As DNA, the CDR3 is TGTGCCAGCAGCTCCCTAGCGGGAGGGCCTAACGAGCAGTTCTTC. This chain joins TRBV13 and TRBJ2-1; 12 nucleotides match TRBD2. CDR3 size: 15 residues. The germline V gene encodes CDR1 PRHDT and CDR2 FYEKMQ (reference sequence). The ends lost 4 bases at V and 10 bases at J; junction bases unmatched: 8. Full variable domain (rest looked up from reference TRBV13 and TRBJ2-1): AAGVIQSPRHLIKEKRETATLKCYPIPRHDTVYWYQQGPGQDPQFLISFYEKMQSDKGSIPDRFSAQQFSDYHSELNMSSLELGDSALYFCASSSLAGGPNEQFFGPGTRLTVL.

The CDR3 loop is CSVRLGLAGFRDTQYF. In DNA form, the CDR3 reads TGCAGCGTCCGCTTGGGACTAGCGGGGTTCAGAGATACGCAGTATTTT. This sequence joins TRBV29-1 and TRBJ2-3, with 13 positions matching TRBD2. The CDR3 has 16 amino acids. V lost 6 bases to trimming and J lost 5 bases; unmatched junction nucleotides: 11. Germline V gene lookup returns CDR1 SQVTM and CDR2 ANQGSEA.

The V and J genes are TRBV6-1 and TRBJ2-2, with D perhaps TRBD2 (5 bases). The CDR3 covers 15 residues. Trimming removed 1 base at V and 4 bases at J, with 10 bases between. From germline, CDR1 is MNHNS and CDR2 SASEGT. CDR3 sequence: CASSEELGPTGELFF. In DNA, the CDR3 is TGTGCCAGCAGTGAAGAACTAGGACCCACCGGGGAGCTGTTTTTT.